Below are 26 T cell receptor beta chains sequenced from a single sample in a study of shared clonotypes between healthy human individuals. TCRdb's copy holds only in-frame clones and misses some; the assay was immunoSEQ multiplex PCR. The data hold about 960,000 clones, with approximately 76% observed a single time. Sequencing input: memory CD4+ T cells sorted from blood. Subset: CD45RA-negative fraction. These receptor sequences come from a man in his late teens or twenties in good health.

The CDR3 nucleotides read TGTGCTAGTGGTTCCTGGGGGGCGGAAGGAGGGACTAGCGGGAGCGGGCTTACCTACGAGCAGTACTTC. The encoded protein is CASGSWGAEGGTSGSGLTYEQYF. The chain has TRBV12-5 and TRBJ2-7, with TRBD2 matching over 14 bases. Germline CDR1 LGHNT, CDR2 FRNRAP. The J segment lost 2 bases and the V segment lost 4 bases, leaving 25 bases of the junction unmatched. This CDR3 is 23 amino acids long.

This clone was recorded many times. This chain connects TRBV7-9 to TRBJ1-2, with 7 bases identical to TRBD1. The CDR3 has 17 residues. After removal of 8 bases from V and 1 base from J, the junction contained 16 bases not matched to a gene. CDR1 is SEHNR and CDR2 is FQNEAQ in the germline V gene (reference sequence). CDR3 sequence: CASHGGWDRENNYGYTF. The DNA of the CDR3 is TGTGCCAGCCACGGGGGGTGGGACAGAGAGAATAACTATGGCTACACCTTC.

This clone was detected a few times. J is TRBJ2-4 and V is TRBV19; D might be TRBD2 (6 bases). This CDR3 has 12 amino acids. Trimming left V 4 bases short and J 9 bases short, with 10 bases between. Germline lookup yields CDR1 LNHDA and CDR2 SQIVND (reference sequence). The CDR3 bases are TGTGCCAGTAGTAATTCCGGGGGCATTCAGTACTTC. This encodes CASSNSGGIQYF.

The rearrangement links TRBV18 to TRBJ2-5, with TRBD1 matching over 7 bases. The DNA end is more similar to TRBJ2-7, so the J call may be wrong. Germline V gene lookup returns CDR1 KGHSH and CDR2 LQKENI. The CDR3 runs 15 residues. The CDR3 region has the DNA TGTGCCAGCTCACCACTGACGGGACAGTCCTACGAGCAGTACTTC. This codes for CASSPLTGQSYEQYF.

This sequence joins TRBV9 and TRBJ2-4; 14 bases are a match to TRBD2. Trimming cost V 2 bases and J 5 bases; bases outside gene matches: 0. The CDR3 spans 15 residues. Germline V gene lookup returns CDR1 SGDLS and CDR2 YYNGEE. The CDR3, as DNA: TGTGCCAGCAGCGTGGGACTAGCGGGGGAAAACATTCAGTACTTC. Its translation is CASSVGLAGENIQYF.

The V and J genes are TRBV10-3 and TRBJ2-7, with 7 positions matching TRBD2. The CDR3 sequence is 14 residues long. The V segment lost 7 bases and the J segment 3 bases; nucleotides outside the gene matches: 9. Germline values: CDR1 ENHRY, CDR2 SYGVKD. CDR3 sequence (DNA): TGTGCCATCAAATCCGGGACTAATAACTACGAGCAGTACTTC. Its translation is CAIKSGTNNYEQYF.

J is TRBJ2-3 and V is TRBV6-5; the D is unclear. Germline-derived CDR1 and CDR2 are MNHEY and SVGAGI. The V end was cut by 6 bases, the J end by 3 bases, with 10 bases between. The CDR3 is 13 amino acids. The CDR3 loop reads CASSRLFTDTQYF. The CDR3 DNA is TGTGCCAGCAGCCGCCTATTTACAGATACGCAGTATTTT.

With respect to this clone: One end of the junction varies from germline; a read error may be responsible. The J gene is TRBJ2-5, the V gene TRBV7-7; 10 positions match TRBD1. This CDR3 spans 15 amino acids. Germline V gives CDR1 SSHAT, CDR2 FNYEAQ (reference sequence). The CDR3 region has the DNA TGTGCTAGCAGCTTAGGACAGGGGGGACAAGAGACCCAGTACTTC. Residues: CASSLGQGGQETQYF.

The chain combines TRBV9 with TRBJ1-2; 8 bases align to TRBD1. The CDR3 runs to 13 residues. Germline lookup yields CDR1 SGDLS and CDR2 YYNGEE. V gave up 5 bases and J gave up 2 bases; unmatched junction bases: 2. The CDR3 spells CASSRDRNYGYTF. DNA for the CDR3: TGTGCCAGCAGTCGGGACAGGAACTATGGCTACACCTTC.

Note on this clone: This could be a read error, since a much larger clone is one nucleotide away. Additional DNA sequences in this sample encode the identical CDR3. The genes are TRBV28 and TRBJ1-1, with unresolved D. The CDR3 is 14 amino acids. V was trimmed by 2 bases and J by 4 bases, leaving 11 bases between them. Germline V gene sequence: CDR1 MDHEN, CDR2 SYDVKM. The CDR3 loop reads CASSLEGKATEAFF. The CDR3 bases are TGTGCCAGCAGTTTAGAGGGTAAGGCCACTGAAGCTTTCTTT.

CDR3 protein: CASRPRQGFEKLFF. The CDR3 DNA reads as TGTGCCAGCAGACCCCGGCAGGGCTTTGAAAAACTGTTTTTT. The chain joins TRBV6-5 to TRBJ1-4, with TRBD1 as a possible D gene (5 bases). CDR3 length equals 14 residues. Trimming left V 6 bases short and J 7 bases short, with 15 bases between. Germline V gene lookup returns CDR1 MNHEY and CDR2 SVGAGI.

The CDR3 spells CASSLGVGGTGELFF. CDR3 DNA sequence: TGTGCCAGCAGCTTAGGTGTAGGGGGAACCGGGGAGCTGTTTTTT. The chain has TRBV7-8 and TRBJ2-2; the D gene is possibly TRBD1 (6 bases). The CDR3 has 15 residues. V gave up 1 base and J gave up 5 bases, with 11 bases separating them. The V gene's germline CDR1 is SGHVS and CDR2 FQNEAQ.

V is TRBV5-6 and J is TRBJ2-7; D assignment may be TRBD1 or TRBD2 (5 bases each). The CDR3 is made up of 15 amino acids. V was shortened by 0 bases and J by 6 bases, with 16 bases between the two germline ends. Germline V gene sequence: CDR1 SGHDT, CDR2 YYEEEE. Written as DNA, the CDR3 is TGTGCCAGCAGCTTGGTGGGACGGGTCTTAGGCGAGCAGTACTTC. This sequence encodes CASSLVGRVLGEQYF.

Many counts were recorded for this clone. The sample contains more than one DNA sequence encoding this CDR3. This sequence joins TRBV30 and TRBJ1-5, with 9 bases that match TRBD1. This CDR3 comprises 14 residues. Germline V lookup: CDR1 GTSNPN, CDR2 SVGIG (reference sequence). With V trimmed by 0 bases and J by 6 bases, 3 bases remained unmatched. CDR3 in amino acids: CAWSVSDRGQPQHF. The CDR3 DNA is TGTGCCTGGAGTGTCTCGGACAGGGGTCAGCCCCAGCATTTT. The whole variable domain, remainder taken from reference TRBV30 and TRBJ1-5, is SQTIHQWPATLVQPVGSPLSLECTVEGTSNPNLYWYRQAAGRGLQLLFYSVGIGQISSEVPQNLSASRPQDRQFILSSKKLLLSDSGFYLCAWSVSDRGQPQHFGDGTRLSIL.

V is TRBV6-1 and J is TRBJ2-5, with D uncertain. The CDR3 loop spans 14 amino acids. The V end lost 0 bases, the J end lost 7 bases, and 12 bases lay between the germline ends. CDR1 MNHNS and CDR2 SASEGT come from the germline V gene. The CDR3 sequence is CASSEARLLGTQYF. Written as DNA, the CDR3 is TGTGCCAGCAGTGAAGCTCGGCTGCTCGGGACCCAGTACTTC.

This clone was observed once. V is TRBV19 and J is TRBJ2-7, with 8 bases fitting TRBD2. Germline CDR1 LNHDA, CDR2 SQIVND (reference sequence). The CDR3 totals 14 residues. With V trimmed by 5 bases and J by 7 bases, 10 bases remained unmatched. The DNA for the CDR3 is TGTGCCAGTAGTCCCCGGGGGGGAAGACGGGAGCAGTACTTC. Translation: CASSPRGGRREQYF.

The chain has TRBV18 and TRBJ2-7, with 8 bases matching TRBD1. Germline loops: CDR1 KGHSH, CDR2 LQKENI. The CDR3 is 15 amino acids. V lost 5 bases to trimming and J lost 0 bases; unmatched junction nucleotides: 6. The CDR3 bases are TGTGCCAGCTCAGTCACAGGGGGTTACTCCTACGAGCAGTACTTC. Protein: CASSVTGGYSYEQYF.

The J gene is TRBJ1-3, the V gene TRBV6-6; D is perhaps TRBD1 (5 bases). V was cut by 0 bases and J by 4 bases, with 7 bases left in between. Per germline, CDR1 MNHNY and CDR2 SVGAGI (reference sequence). The CDR3 consists of 14 residues. The chain's CDR3 is CASSYSGQGNTIYF. The CDR3 DNA reads as TGTGCCAGCAGTTACTCGGGGCAGGGAAACACCATATATTTT.

The chain carries TRBV4-1 and TRBJ2-5, with a tentative D call TRBD2 (5 bases). Germline V gene lookup returns CDR1 MGHRA and CDR2 YSYEKL. This CDR3 is 14 amino acids long. Trimming pared 1 base from V and 5 bases from J, leaving 11 bases between. CDR3 residues: CASSQGGAGETQYF. CDR3 DNA sequence: TGCGCCAGCAGCCAAGGGGGAGCCGGGGAGACCCAGTACTTC.

The chain couples TRBV9 to TRBJ2-7, with D possibly being TRBD1 or TRBD2 (7 bases each). The germline V gene has CDR1 SGDLS and CDR2 YYNGEE. CDR3 length equals 15 residues. V lost 0 bases to trimming and J lost 2 bases, with 12 bases between them. CDR3 DNA: TGTGCCAGCAGCGTAGCTCCAGGGGGGGCCTACGAGCAGTACTTC. Protein: CASSVAPGGAYEQYF.

This sequence joins TRBV4-1 and TRBJ2-1; TRBD1 agrees at 8 bases. V was clipped by 0 bases and J by 1 base; unmatched bases: 5. There are 17 residues in the CDR3. The germline gives CDR1 MGHRA, CDR2 YSYEKL. CDR3 sequence: CASSQESGGASYNEQFF. The CDR3 DNA reads TGCGCCAGCAGCCAAGAATCAGGGGGCGCATCCTACAATGAGCAGTTCTTC.

The V and J genes are TRBV27 and TRBJ2-1, with a weak D call TRBD2 (5 bases). Trimming removed 1 base at V and 0 bases at J, with 13 bases between. CDR1 and CDR2 (germline): MNHEY, SMNVEV (reference sequence). The CDR3 runs to 17 residues. CDR3 sequence: CASSLWLSASSYNEQFF. CDR3 DNA: TGTGCCAGCAGTTTATGGCTTAGCGCGAGCTCCTACAATGAGCAGTTCTTC.

The CDR3 DNA reads as TGTGCCAGCAGCAAAGCGCAGGAGCGGGGGGATTTCTACGAGCAGTACTTC. Translating gives CASSKAQERGDFYEQYF. The V gene is TRBV21-1, the J gene TRBJ2-7; the table's D call TRBD2 went unverified against the DNA. TRBV21-1 is annotated as a pseudogene. This CDR3 spans 17 amino acids.

This clone was detected only a few times. The chain recombines TRBV10-3 with TRBJ1-1, with 7 nucleotides matching TRBD1. CDR3 size: 13 residues. Germline V gives CDR1 ENHRY, CDR2 SYGVKD. J gave up 1 base and V 8 bases, and 4 bases lay outside the gene matches. The CDR3 region has the DNA TGTGCCATCGGGGGACAGACGAACACTGAAGCTTTCTTT. Translating it yields CAIGGQTNTEAFF.

The CDR3 DNA reads as TGTGCCAGCGCACCTGGCTGGCTCGGGTATGGCTACACCTTC. Translation gives CASAPGWLGYGYTF. J is TRBJ1-2 and V is TRBV28; the D is unclear. Germline V gene data show CDR1 as MDHEN and CDR2 as SYDVKM. CDR3 length: 14 residues. V shed 8 bases and J shed 5 bases, with 18 bases lying between them.

This rearrangement joins TRBV27 to TRBJ2-5, with 10 bases fitting TRBD1. Germline V lookup: CDR1 MNHEY, CDR2 SMNVEV (reference sequence). Losses at the gene ends were 6 bases for V and 3 bases for J; bases not matched to a gene: 4. The CDR3 has 14 residues. The CDR3 region has the DNA TGTGCCAGCAGAAGGGACAGGGGAGAAGAGACCCAGTACTTC. It yields the protein CASRRDRGEETQYF.